This TCR beta chain appears in the sequencing data of a study of CD8 T cells in Susac syndrome (dated 2019 in TCRdb). Broadly, across the study: Of the Susac syndrome patients who were sequenced, 5 or 6 had clinically active disease and fewer than ten were in clinical remission. At the time of blood withdrawal, Susac syndrome patients were either therapy-naive, taking corticosteroids (with some also receiving IVIg), or on IVIg alone. The study used repertoire sequencing to test whether antigen drove CD8+ T cell activation and differentiation in Susac syndrome.

The germline V gene (reference sequence) provides CDR1 SEHNR and CDR2 FQNEAQ. The germline ends are 17 bases apart after V is trimmed by 5 bases and J by 9 bases. The CDR3 measures 14 amino acids from cysteine to phenylalanine. Of all the DNA, just the CDR3 is kept, 42 bases in frame from base 1. As concerns this clonotype: Its recognized antigen is unknown. It has no much larger one-base neighbor in the sample; base qualities were not kept.

Peripheral blood CD8+ and CD4+ T cells from healthy donors, Susac syndrome patients and multiple sclerosis patients were profiled by high-throughput TCR beta sequencing. Recently defined diagnostic criteria for definite or probable disease were met by the Susac syndrome patients. Bulk CD8+ and CD4+ T cells were purified by magnetic negative isolation, whereas CD8+ TEMRA cells were enriched by FACS. Blood was collected in EDTA tubes and processed within 24 hours, with PBMCs isolated through density gradient centrifugation. PBMCs intended for TCR sequencing were frozen in liquid nitrogen and were later thawed in a 37 degrees C water bath. Purity of sorted or isolated CD4+, CD8+ and CD8+ TEMRA cells was at least 90%. RNA was extracted using the RNeasy kit, and about 0.45 to 1 ug of the RNA was reverse transcribed with random hexamers. The immunoSEQ multiplex PCR assay, covering 54 Vbeta and 13 Jbeta segments, was used to amplify TCR beta CDR3 regions. To correct PCR amplification bias, a synthetic template baseline was used for both primer optimization and computational correction. On the study's bioinformatics: Only productive sequences were kept, with reads annotated to V, D and J genes according to IMGT and analyzed in immunoSEQ Analyzer. To calculate clonality, Shannon entropy was normalized by log2 of the number of productive unique sequences and then subtracted from one. Public and private clones were assessed among the 100 most prevalent clones of each patient and control. Clones were defined as Susac-specific if absent from the healthy and MS cohorts, from 1052 published viral clones and from other ImmuneACCESS disease sequences. TCRdb trimmed public reads at Q25 via fastp, called clones via MiXCR and kept in-frame beta chains. Every entry covers one CDR3 protein and lists the most common genes and DNA from its rows. The V and J calls were determined by TCRdb, not by the authors. The table for this sample lists about 200,000 distinct CDR3 sequences; 91% of them were counted only once. The top ten constitute approximately 0.086% of the sample.

What the study reported, not specific to this receptor: In the CD4+ T cell repertoire of Susac syndrome patients, clonal expansion was not detected. The TCR sequencing and HLA analysis was acknowledged to have included a relatively small number of individuals.

The sequencing input was CD4+ T cells from PBMCs. The receptor was derived from a human donor with Susac syndrome. The rearrangement joined TRBV7-9 to TRBJ2-1; perhaps TRBD2 is the D gene, with 6 bases matching. The CDR3 region reads CASSGTPTEGEQFF. The bases read TGTGCCAGCAGCGGGACTCCAACTGAAGGTGAGCAGTTCTTC.